This entry features one TCR beta chain sequence. Its target is not known. The source of the sample is a study of T-cell memory formation after mild COVID-19. Findings of the study overall: A second wave expanding day 15 to 37 was CD4+-biased; contracting clones were balanced. CD8+ contracting clones occupied EMRA, while CD4+ ones occupied mainly CM and EM.

The CDR3 is 14 residues long. Germline CDR1 reads LGHDT; CDR2 reads YNNKEL (reference sequence). V lost 0 bases and J 5 bases, leaving 11 bases between the germline ends. TCRdb called the 5' RACE reads again in MiXCR, with one record for every CDR3 protein. The table lists under 700,000 distinct CDR3 sequences, over 20% of them singletons. The sequenced material came from PBMCs or a T cell subset sorted from them (not recorded which). This sequence was found in an adult woman who had mild COVID-19 (a few samples of this study predate the infection). Cell type and time point are not known. The V call is TRBV3-1, the J call TRBJ2-7, with a possible D match to TRBD1 (6 bases). The CDR3 nucleotides are TGTGCCAGCAGCCAAGAGCCAGGGGACAACGAGCAGTACTTC. It codes for CASSQEPGDNEQYF.